This T cell receptor beta chain is from a study of graft-versus-host responses after intestinal transplantation. About the study: Each transplant was multivisceral, liver-intestinal, or isolated intestinal.

TCRdb keeps only in-frame clones here, not all; method: immunoSEQ multiplex PCR. This sample has 90,000 to 100,000 clones, with approximately 85% found just once. This CDR3 has 16 amino acids. V was pared by 4 bases and J by 4 bases, with 19 bases between. Germline V gives CDR1 MDHEN, CDR2 SYDVKM. Specimen: PBMCs, collected 255 days after intestinal transplant. The chain joins TRBV28 to TRBJ2-5, with unresolved D. This TCR was sampled from a human patient who received an intestinal transplant, so some T cells may come from the graft donor. This CDR3 reads CASSSGAASTVETQYF. The CDR3 DNA reads TGTGCCAGCAGTTCGGGTGCGGCCTCTACCGTAGAGACCCAGTACTTC.